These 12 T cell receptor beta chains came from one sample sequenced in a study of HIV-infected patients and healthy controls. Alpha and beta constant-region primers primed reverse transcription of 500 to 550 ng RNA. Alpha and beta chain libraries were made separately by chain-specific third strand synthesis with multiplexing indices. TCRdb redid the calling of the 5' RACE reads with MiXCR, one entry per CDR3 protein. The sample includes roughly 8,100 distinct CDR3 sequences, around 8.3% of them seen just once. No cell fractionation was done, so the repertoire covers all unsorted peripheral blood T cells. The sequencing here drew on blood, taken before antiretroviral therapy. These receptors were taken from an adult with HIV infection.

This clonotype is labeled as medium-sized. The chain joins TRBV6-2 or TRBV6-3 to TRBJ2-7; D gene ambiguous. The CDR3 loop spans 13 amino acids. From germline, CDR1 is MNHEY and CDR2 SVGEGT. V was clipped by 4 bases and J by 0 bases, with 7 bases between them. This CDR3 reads CASSLGSSYEQYF. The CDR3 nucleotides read TGTGCCAGCAGTTTGGGCTCCTCCTACGAGCAGTACTTC.

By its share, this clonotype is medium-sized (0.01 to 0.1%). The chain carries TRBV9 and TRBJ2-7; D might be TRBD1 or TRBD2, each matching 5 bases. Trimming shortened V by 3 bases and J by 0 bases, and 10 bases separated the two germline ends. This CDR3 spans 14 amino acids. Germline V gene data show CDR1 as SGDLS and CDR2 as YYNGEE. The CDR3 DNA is TGTGCCAGCAGCGCGGACGGGACCTCCTACGAGCAGTACTTC. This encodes CASSADGTSYEQYF.

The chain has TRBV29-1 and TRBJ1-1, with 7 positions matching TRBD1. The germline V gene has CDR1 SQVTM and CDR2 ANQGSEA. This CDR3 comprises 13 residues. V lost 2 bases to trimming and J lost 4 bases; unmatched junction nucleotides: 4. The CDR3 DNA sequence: TGCAGCGTTGAACCGGACAGGCGCACTGAAGCTTTCTTT. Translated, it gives CSVEPDRRTEAFF.

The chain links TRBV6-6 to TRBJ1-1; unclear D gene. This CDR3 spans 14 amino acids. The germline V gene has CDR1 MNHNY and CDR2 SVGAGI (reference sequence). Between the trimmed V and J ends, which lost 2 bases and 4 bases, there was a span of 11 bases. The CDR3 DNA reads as TGTGCCAGCAGTTACCCACCGGGAGCCACTGAAGCTTTCTTT. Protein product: CASSYPPGATEAFF.

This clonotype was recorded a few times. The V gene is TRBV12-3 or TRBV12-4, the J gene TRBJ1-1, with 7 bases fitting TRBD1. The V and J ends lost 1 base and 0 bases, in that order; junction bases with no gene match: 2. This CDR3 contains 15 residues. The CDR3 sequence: CASSLGQGMNTEAFF. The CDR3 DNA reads TGTGCCAGCAGTTTAGGACAGGGCATGAACACTGAAGCTTTCTTT.

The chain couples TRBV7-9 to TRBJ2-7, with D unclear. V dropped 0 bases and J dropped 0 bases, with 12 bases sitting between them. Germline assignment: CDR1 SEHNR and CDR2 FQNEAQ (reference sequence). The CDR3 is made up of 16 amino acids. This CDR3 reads CASSLAGPAFSYEQYF. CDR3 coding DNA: TGTGCCAGCAGCTTAGCCGGACCTGCCTTCTCCTACGAGCAGTACTTC.

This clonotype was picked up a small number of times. DNA for the CDR3: TGTGCCAGCAGTTTTCTACAGCGCTTTGGGGTAGACACTGAAGCTTTCTTT. Protein: CASSFLQRFGVDTEAFF. The rearrangement links TRBV12-3 or TRBV12-4 to TRBJ1-1, with D unresolved. V was cut by 3 bases and J by 3 bases, with 20 bases left in between. The CDR3 length is 17 residues.

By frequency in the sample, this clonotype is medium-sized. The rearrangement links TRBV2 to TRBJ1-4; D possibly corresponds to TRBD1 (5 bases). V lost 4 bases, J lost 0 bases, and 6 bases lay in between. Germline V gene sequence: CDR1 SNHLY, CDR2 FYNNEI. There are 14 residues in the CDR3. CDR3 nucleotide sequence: TGTGCCAGCAGTGGAGGGGCAACTAATGAAAAACTGTTTTTT. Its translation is CASSGGATNEKLFF.

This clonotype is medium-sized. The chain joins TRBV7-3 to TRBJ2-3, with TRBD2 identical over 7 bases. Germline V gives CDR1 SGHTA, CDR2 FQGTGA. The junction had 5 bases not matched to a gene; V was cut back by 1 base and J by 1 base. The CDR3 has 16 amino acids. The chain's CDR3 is CASSLMGRVGTDTQYF. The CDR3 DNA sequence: TGTGCCAGCAGCTTAATGGGGAGGGTTGGCACAGATACGCAGTATTTT. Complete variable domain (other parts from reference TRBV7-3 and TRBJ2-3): GAGVSQTPSNKVTEKGKYVELRCDPISGHTALYWYRQSLGQGPEFLIYFQGTGAADDSGLPNDRFFAVRPEGSVSTLKIQRTERGDSAVYLCASSLMGRVGTDTQYFGPGTRLTVL.

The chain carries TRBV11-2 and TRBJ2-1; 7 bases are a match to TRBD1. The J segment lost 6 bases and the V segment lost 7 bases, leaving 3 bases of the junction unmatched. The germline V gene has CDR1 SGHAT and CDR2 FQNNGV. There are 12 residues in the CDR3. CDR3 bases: TGTGCCAGCACCAAGGGGGCCAATGAGCAGTTCTTC. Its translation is CASTKGANEQFF.

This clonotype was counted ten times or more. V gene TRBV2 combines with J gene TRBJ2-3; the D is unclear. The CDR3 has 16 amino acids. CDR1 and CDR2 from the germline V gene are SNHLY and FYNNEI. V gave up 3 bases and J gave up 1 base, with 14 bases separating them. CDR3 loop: CASSDFGQTGTDTQYF. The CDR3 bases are TGTGCCAGCAGTGATTTTGGGCAGACGGGCACAGATACGCAGTATTTT.

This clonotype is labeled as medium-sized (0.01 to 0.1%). The CDR3 reads CASSSGLERPYEQYF. The CDR3 coding sequence is TGTGCCAGCAGCTCCGGACTAGAGCGGCCCTACGAGCAGTACTTC. The V and J genes are TRBV5-5 and TRBJ2-7; TRBD2 agrees at 7 bases. The CDR3 is 15 amino acids. V lost 3 bases to trimming and J lost 2 bases; unmatched junction nucleotides: 8. Germline V gene lookup returns CDR1 SGHKS and CDR2 YYEKEE (reference sequence).